This T cell receptor (beta chain) was found in a study of human T cells and chemical hapten exposure (dated by TCRdb to 2020 to 2022). General notes on the study: For sensitization, 2% DPC in acetone was applied to a 2 cm by 2 cm area of upper inner arm skin. Weekly therapeutic DPC doses were additionally applied to the scalp of patients throughout the roughly 23-week study period. Patch tests used Finn chambers with 0.01% DPC on the upper back, scored after 6 days by International Contact Dermatitis Research Group standards. Most of the patients in the cohort were female, and the cohort covered alopecia areata with under or over 50% scalp involvement, alopecia totalis and alopecia universalis. Libraries were combined into a pool for sequencing, and differences in TCR yield between samples came mainly from small differences in library volumes within the pool. Peripheral blood TCR repertoire changes were tracked in vivo in alopecia patients during primary and secondary sensitization to the hapten diphenylcyclopropenone (DPC). Blood samples were taken from patients before sensitization (week 0) and at 2, 6 and about 24 weeks after DPC sensitization. Approximately 28 alopecia patients gave blood for TCR sequencing at one to four time points (pre-sensitization, 2, 6 and 24 weeks). The paper as a whole reports these results and caveats: Patch test score correlated positively with the number of PT1 expanded TCRs, reaching significance at thresholds 8, 16 and 32 but not at 4. No change with DPC sensitization was found in the number of TCRs above 1 in 1000 frequency, and no evidence of global repertoire structure alterations was found. Repeated subsampling changed both the strength of the expansion versus patch-test correlation and the threshold at which that correlation became significant. Compared with pre-sensitization or healthy control sets, expanded TCRs formed significantly more large CDR3 similarity clusters, which is consistent with antigen-driven responses. Because all patients had alopecia, a presumed autoimmune disease, the immune response of the patients might differ from that of healthy individuals.

V was cut back by 4 bases and J by 2 bases, leaving a gap of 12 bases between them. Taken from cysteine to phenylalanine, the CDR3 has 16 residues. The read is trimmed to its CDR3 DNA, 48 bases read in frame from base 1. The germline V gene (reference sequence) yields LNHDA for CDR1 and SQIVND for CDR2. The library was prepared using RACE. Sequencing relied on a NextSeq 500. During library preparation, unique molecular identifiers were attached to individual cDNA molecules so that TCRs could be counted in a quantitative, reproducible way. From each blood RNA sample, both TCR alpha and TCR beta chains were sequenced. The original pipeline was this. The median number of TCRs per sample was 90,000 to 100,000, ranging from about 23,224 to 750,000. The Decombinator software suite was used to annotate V, J and CDR3 in the TCR reads. To make PS versus PT1 abundance plots, every sample was subsampled to the same number of TCRs (28,000). TCRs were defined as expanded if absent before sensitization and observed at least eight times at the 2-week time point. TCRdb handled the public reads itself, with Q25 trimming in fastp and clone calling in MiXCR, and kept productive beta chains. Every CDR3 protein is listed once, alongside the most common genes and DNA of its rows. The V and J calls and clone size are TCRdb's, not the authors'. The sample table contains tens of thousands of distinct CDR3 sequences; only one count was recorded for roughly 9.9% of them. 14% of the sample is taken by the ten largest.

In light of the paper, this sample's time point label describes: pre-sensitization, week 0. The treatment or condition label for this specimen denotes: therapeutic diphenylcyclopropenone sensitization with weekly scalp DPC. Blood at each patch-test visit was drawn before the patch test was applied. Patients were eligible if aged 18 to 70, diagnosed with alopecia and judged suitable for DPC therapy, and pregnant patients were excluded. Total RNA was isolated from unfractionated whole blood collected in Tempus Blood RNA tubes. Regarding this clonotype: No antigen is known for it. No much larger clone is present one base from it, and per-base qualities are unavailable.

This TCR was recovered from a woman aged 40 to 55 with alopecia areata. Some clones in this sample may be carry-over from other donors' samples. Sequenced here: whole blood, sampled in connection with sensitization to the hapten diphenylcyclopropenone (DPC). Recombination connected TRBV19 to TRBJ2-6; the D gene is perhaps TRBD1, on 6 matching bases. CDR3 loop: CASSSQGLAGANVLTF. Read as DNA, the sequence is TGTGCCAGTAGTAGTCAGGGGTTGGCTGGGGCCAACGTCCTGACTTTC.